This T cell receptor (beta chain) was captured by sequencing in a study of regulatory dendritic cells for organ transplantation. The CDR3 spans 14 residues. With 0 bases removed from V and 10 bases from J, the gap between germline ends came to 11 bases. Per germline, CDR1 SGDLS and CDR2 YYNGEE. Sequencing was performed with immunoSEQ multiplex PCR; in TCRdb, only in-frame clones are kept and a portion is missing. Counted here are roughly 27,000 clones, approximately 86% occurring once; the ten biggest clones make up roughly 0.4%. The chain employs TRBV9 and TRBJ1-6; D unclear. The sample taken for sequencing was naive CD8+ T cells from blood. The subset was: CD45RA+ naive T cells. This sequence was found in a human donor in good health. The CDR3 sequence: CASSVGQVESPLHF. The CDR3 DNA sequence: TGTGCCAGCAGCGTAGGGCAGGTGGAATCACCCCTCCACTTT.